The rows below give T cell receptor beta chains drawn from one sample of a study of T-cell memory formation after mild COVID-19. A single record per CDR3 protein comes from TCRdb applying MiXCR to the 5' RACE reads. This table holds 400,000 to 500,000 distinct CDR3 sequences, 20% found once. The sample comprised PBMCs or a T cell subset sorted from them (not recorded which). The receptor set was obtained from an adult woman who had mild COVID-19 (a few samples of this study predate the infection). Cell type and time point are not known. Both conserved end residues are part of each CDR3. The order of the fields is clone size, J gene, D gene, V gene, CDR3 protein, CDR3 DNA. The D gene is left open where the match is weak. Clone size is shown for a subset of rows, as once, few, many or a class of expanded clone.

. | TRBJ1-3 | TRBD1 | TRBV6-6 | CASSQQGRAGNTIYF | TGTGCCAGCAGCCAACAGGGGAGAGCTGGAAACACCATATATTTT
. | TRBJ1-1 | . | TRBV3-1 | CASSERVLDTEAFF | TGTGCCAGCAGTGAGAGGGTTTTGGACACTGAAGCTTTCTTT
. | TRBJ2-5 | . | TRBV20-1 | CSAHGGPGRLETQYF | TGCAGTGCCCATGGGGGCCCTGGGAGGCTAGAGACCCAGTACTTC
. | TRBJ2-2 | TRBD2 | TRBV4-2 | CASSPIGTSGTSRDTGELFF | TGTGCCAGCAGCCCTATCGGGACTAGCGGGACGAGTAGGGACACCGGGGAGCTGTTTTTT
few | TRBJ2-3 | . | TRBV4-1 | CASSRDPVGTDTQYF | TGCGCCAGCAGCCGGGACCCGGTGGGCACAGATACGCAGTATTTT
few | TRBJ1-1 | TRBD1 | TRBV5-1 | CASSGRQGGNTEAFF | TGCGCCAGCAGCGGTAGACAGGGCGGGAACACTGAAGCTTTCTTT
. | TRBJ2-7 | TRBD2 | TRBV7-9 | CASSSLAGGRPYEQYF | TGTGCCAGCAGCTCGTTAGCGGGAGGACGACCCTACGAGCAGTACTTC
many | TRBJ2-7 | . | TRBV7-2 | CASSTAYEQYF | TGTGCCAGCAGCACAGCCTACGAGCAGTACTTC
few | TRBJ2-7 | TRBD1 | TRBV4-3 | CASSQGRDRVYYEQYF | TGCGCCAGCAGCCAAGGTCGGGACAGGGTGTACTACGAGCAGTACTTC
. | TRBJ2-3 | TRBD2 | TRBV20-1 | CGSTSGRELTDTQYF | TGCGGGTCGACTAGCGGGAGAGAACTCACAGATACGCAGTATTTT
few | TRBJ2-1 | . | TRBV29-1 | CSVGMHMTGGTYNEQFF | TGCAGCGTTGGCATGCACATGACAGGTGGGACCTACAATGAGCAGTTCTTC
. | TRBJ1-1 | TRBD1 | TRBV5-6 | CASSQTTGMNTEAFF | TGTGCCAGCAGCCAGACGACAGGGATGAACACTGAAGCTTTCTTT
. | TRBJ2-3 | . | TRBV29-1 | CSVGVPTDTQYF | TGCAGCGTTGGGGTGCCGACAGATACGCAGTATTTT
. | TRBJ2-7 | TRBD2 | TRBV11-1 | CASSSSRLALSYEQYF | TGTGCCAGCAGCTCCAGCCGACTAGCGCTCTCCTACGAGCAGTACTTC
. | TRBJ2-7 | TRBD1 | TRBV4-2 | CASSHPGGETYEQYF | TGTGCCAGCAGCCATCCAGGGGGCGAGACCTACGAGCAGTACTTC
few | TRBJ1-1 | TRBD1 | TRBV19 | CASSNPGTGLTEAFF | TGTGCCAGTAGTAACCCTGGGACAGGGTTGACTGAAGCTTTCTTT
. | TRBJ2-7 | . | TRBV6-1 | CASIEITGSSYEQYF | TGTGCCAGCATCGAAATCACGGGCAGCTCCTACGAGCAGTACTTC
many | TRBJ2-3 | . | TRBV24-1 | CATSLPGLTDTQYF | TGTGCCACCAGTCTTCCGGGGCTCACAGATACGCAGTATTTT
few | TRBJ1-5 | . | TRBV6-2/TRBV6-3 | CASSYRHGEGLNSNQPQHF | TGTGCCAGCAGTTATCGCCACGGGGAAGGCCTTAATAGCAATCAGCCCCAGCATTTT
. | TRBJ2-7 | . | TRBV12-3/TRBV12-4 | CASSSPSQGWGQYF | TGTGCCAGCAGTTCCCCCTCCCAAGGATGGGGGCAGTACTTC
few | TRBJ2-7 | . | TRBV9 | CASSVDSSLSYEQYF | TGTGCCAGCAGCGTAGACAGCTCCCTATCCTACGAGCAGTACTTC
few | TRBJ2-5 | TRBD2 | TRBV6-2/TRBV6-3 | CASRPGTSGIQETQYF | TGTGCCAGCAGACCCGGGACTAGCGGGATTCAAGAGACCCAGTACTTC
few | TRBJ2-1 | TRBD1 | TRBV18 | CASSPRGPYNEQFF | TGTGCCAGCTCACCCAGGGGGCCTTACAATGAGCAGTTCTTC
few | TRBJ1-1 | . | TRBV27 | CASSLSFGGMNTEAFF | TGTGCCAGCAGTTTATCATTCGGTGGAATGAACACTGAAGCTTTCTTT
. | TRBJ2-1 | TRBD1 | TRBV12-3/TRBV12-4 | CASSSPDRGRNEQFF | TGTGCCAGCAGTTCACCTGACAGGGGCCGCAATGAGCAGTTCTTC
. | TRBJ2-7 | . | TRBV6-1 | CASSVWNRYEQYF | TGTGCCAGCAGTGTCTGGAACAGATACGAGCAGTACTTC
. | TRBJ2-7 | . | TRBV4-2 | CASSQEGSSYEQYF | TGTGCCAGCAGCCAAGAGGGCAGCTCCTACGAGCAGTACTTC
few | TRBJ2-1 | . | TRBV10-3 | CAISAQSSYNEQFF | TGTGCCATCAGTGCTCAGAGCTCCTACAATGAGCAGTTCTTC
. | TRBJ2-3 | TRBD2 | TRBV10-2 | CASRKLATVTDTQYF | TGCGCCAGCAGGAAACTAGCGACCGTCACAGATACGCAGTATTTT
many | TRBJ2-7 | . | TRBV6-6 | CASKQGAGALWQYF | TGTGCCAGCAAACAAGGGGCCGGGGCATTGTGGCAGTACTTC
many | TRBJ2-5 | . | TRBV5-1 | CASSLVSAGSSGETQYF | TGCGCCAGCAGCTTGGTTTCGGCAGGGTCGTCGGGGGAGACCCAGTACTTC
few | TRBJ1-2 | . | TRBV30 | CAWSVGTHGYTF | TGTGCCTGGAGTGTAGGGACACATGGCTACACCTTC
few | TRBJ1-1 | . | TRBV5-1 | CASSFGHLETEAFF | TGCGCCAGCAGCTTTGGACACCTGGAAACTGAAGCTTTCTTT
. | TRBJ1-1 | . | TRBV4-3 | CASSQGFRNTEAFF | TGCGCCAGCAGCCAAGGGTTCAGGAACACTGAAGCTTTCTTT
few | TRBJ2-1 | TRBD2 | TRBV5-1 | CASSLSSGASYNEQFF | TGCGCCAGCAGCTTGTCTAGCGGAGCTTCCTACAATGAGCAGTTCTTC
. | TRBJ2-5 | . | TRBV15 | CATSRDNLVDAQYF | TGTGCCACCAGCAGAGACAACCTGGTGGATGCCCAGTACTTC
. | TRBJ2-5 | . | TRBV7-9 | CASSLEAGGSQETQYF | TGTGCCAGCAGCTTAGAGGCGGGTGGAAGCCAAGAGACCCAGTACTTC
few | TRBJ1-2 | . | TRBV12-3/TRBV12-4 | CASASMGERNYGYTF | TGTGCCAGCGCCTCTATGGGTGAGAGAAACTATGGCTACACCTTC
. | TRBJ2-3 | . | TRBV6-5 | CASSYSWTLTDTQYF | TGTGCCAGCAGTTACTCGTGGACACTCACAGATACGCAGTATTTT
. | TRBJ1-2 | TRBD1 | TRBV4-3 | CASSQTGDANYGYTF | TGCGCCAGCAGCCAAACAGGGGATGCTAACTATGGCTACACCTTC
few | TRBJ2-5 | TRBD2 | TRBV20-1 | CSARDLLWTSGSEETQYF | TGCAGTGCTAGAGATCTCCTTTGGACTAGCGGGAGCGAAGAGACCCAGTACTTC
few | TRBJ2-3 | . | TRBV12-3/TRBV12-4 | CASRPLGGMADTQYF | TGTGCCAGCAGACCTCTAGGGGGTATGGCGGATACGCAGTATTTT
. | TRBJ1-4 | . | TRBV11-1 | CASSPGLAGREKLFF | TGTGCCAGCAGCCCAGGCCTCGCCGGGCGGGAAAAACTGTTTTTT
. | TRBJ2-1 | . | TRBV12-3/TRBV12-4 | CASSPSGLLTREQFF | TGTGCCAGCAGCCCCTCGGGACTCTTAACGCGTGAGCAGTTCTTC
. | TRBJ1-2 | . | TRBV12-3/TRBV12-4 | CASAGADSYGYTF | TGTGCCAGCGCTGGGGCAGATAGCTATGGCTACACCTTC
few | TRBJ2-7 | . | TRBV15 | CATSRMDVHEQYF | TGTGCCACCAGCAGGATGGACGTCCACGAGCAGTACTTC
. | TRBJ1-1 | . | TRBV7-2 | CASSLLRGPEAFF | TGTGCCAGCAGCTTACTTCGGGGCCCTGAAGCTTTCTTT
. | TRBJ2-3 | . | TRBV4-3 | CASSQDSAGTTDTQYF | TGCGCCAGCAGCCAAGATTCGGCGGGGACCACGGATACGCAGTATTTT
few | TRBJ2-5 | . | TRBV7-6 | CASSNPPREYQETQYF | TGTGCCAGCAGCAACCCCCCCAGAGAGTACCAAGAGACCCAGTACTTC
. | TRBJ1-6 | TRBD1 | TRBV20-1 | CSARLGQGNSPLHF | TGCAGTGCCCGGCTGGGACAGGGTAATTCACCCCTCCACTTT
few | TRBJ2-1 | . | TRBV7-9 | CASSLPWALGKEQFF | TGTGCCAGCAGCTTACCCTGGGCCTTGGGCAAAGAGCAGTTCTTC
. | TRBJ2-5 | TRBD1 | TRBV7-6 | CASSLYPGTGGEETQYF | TGTGCCAGCAGCCTGTACCCCGGGACAGGGGGCGAGGAGACCCAGTACTTC
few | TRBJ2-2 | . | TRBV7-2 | CASSSGHFGELFF | TGTGCCAGCAGCTCCGGTCACTTCGGGGAGCTGTTTTTT
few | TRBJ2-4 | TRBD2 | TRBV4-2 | CASSPSYSGSTDIQYF | TGTGCCAGCAGCCCATCCTATAGCGGGAGTACGGACATTCAGTACTTC
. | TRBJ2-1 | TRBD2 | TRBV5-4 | CASSLFLAGGNEQFF | TGTGCCAGCAGCTTGTTCTTAGCGGGAGGGAATGAGCAGTTCTTC
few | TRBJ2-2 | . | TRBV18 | CASSPGRLNTGELFF | TGTGCCAGCTCACCAGGCAGGCTGAACACCGGGGAGCTGTTTTTT
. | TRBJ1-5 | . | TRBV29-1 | CSVGSGGASNQPQHF | TGCAGCGTTGGTTCCGGGGGCGCGAGCAATCAGCCCCAGCATTTT
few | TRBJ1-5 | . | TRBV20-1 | CSARAFMGEGQPQHF | TGCAGTGCCAGAGCATTTATGGGGGAGGGTCAGCCCCAGCATTTT
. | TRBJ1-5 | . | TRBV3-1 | CASSQDENQPQHF | TGTGCCAGCAGCCAAGATGAGAATCAGCCCCAGCATTTT